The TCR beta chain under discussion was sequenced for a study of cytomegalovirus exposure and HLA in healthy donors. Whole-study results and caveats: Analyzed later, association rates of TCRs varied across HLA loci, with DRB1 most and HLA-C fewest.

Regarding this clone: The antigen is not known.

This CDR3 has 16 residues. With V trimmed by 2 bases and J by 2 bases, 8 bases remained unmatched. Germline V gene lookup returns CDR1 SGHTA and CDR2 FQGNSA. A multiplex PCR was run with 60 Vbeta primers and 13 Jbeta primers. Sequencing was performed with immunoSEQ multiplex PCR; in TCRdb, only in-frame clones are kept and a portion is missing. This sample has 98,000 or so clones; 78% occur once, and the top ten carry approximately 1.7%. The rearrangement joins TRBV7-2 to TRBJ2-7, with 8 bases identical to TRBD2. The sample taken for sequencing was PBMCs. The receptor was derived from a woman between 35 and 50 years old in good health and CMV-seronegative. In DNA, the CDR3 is TGTGCCAGCAGCTTAACCGGGACTAGGGGGGCCTACGAGCAGTACTTC. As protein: CASSLTGTRGAYEQYF. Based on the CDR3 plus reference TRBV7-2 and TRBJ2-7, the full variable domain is GAGVSQSPSNKVTEKGKDVELRCDPISGHTALYWYRQSLGQGLEFLIYFQGNSAPDKSGLPSDRFSAERTGGSVSTLTIQRTQQEDSAVYLCASSLTGTRGAYEQYFGPGTRLTVT.